The rows below give T cell receptor beta chains drawn from one sample of a study of post-analysis software for immune sequencing data. MiXCR was run by TCRdb on the PCR reads, yielding one entry per CDR3 protein. This table has 250,000 to 300,000 distinct CDR3 sequences, 36% appearing once. The sequenced sample consisted of blood. These TCRs come from a girl aged 10 to 17 with multiple sclerosis. CDR3s include the opening cysteine and the closing phenylalanine or tryptophan. A D gene is named only where the DNA matches it firmly. The size field is filled for only some rows; it gives once, few, many or a size class.

CDR3 protein: CASSRRGTLNYGYTF; CDR3 DNA: TGTGCCAGCAGCCGCAGAGGGACTCTCAACTATGGCTACACCTTC; J gene: TRBJ1-2; V gene: TRBV3-1; D gene: NA; clone size: many
CDR3 protein: CSPARENEQFF; CDR3 DNA: TGCAGCCCCGCTAGGGAAAATGAGCAGTTCTTC; J gene: TRBJ2-1; V gene: TRBV29-1; D gene: NA; clone size: many
CDR3 protein: CASSQNRVVAKNIQYF; CDR3 DNA: TGTGCCAGCAGCCAAAACAGGGTAGTAGCCAAAAACATTCAGTACTTC; J gene: TRBJ2-4; V gene: TRBV11-2; D gene: NA; clone size: few
CDR3 protein: CASSFETANTEAFF; CDR3 DNA: TGCGCCAGCAGCTTCGAAACAGCCAACACTGAAGCTTTCTTT; J gene: TRBJ1-1; V gene: TRBV5-1; D gene: NA; clone size: few
CDR3 protein: CASTLTSGPQETQYF; CDR3 DNA: TGCGCCAGCACCCTAACTAGCGGGCCTCAAGAGACCCAGTACTTC; J gene: TRBJ2-5; V gene: TRBV4-1; D gene: TRBD2; clone size: many
CDR3 protein: CASSPGVSGTQYF; CDR3 DNA: TGTGCCAGCTCACCGGGGGTTTCGGGGACCCAGTACTTC; J gene: TRBJ2-5; V gene: TRBV18; D gene: NA; clone size: NA
CDR3 protein: CASSLWGGNEQFF; CDR3 DNA: TGTGCCAGCAGTTTATGGGGGGGAAATGAGCAGTTCTTC; J gene: TRBJ2-1; V gene: TRBV28; D gene: NA; clone size: many
CDR3 protein: CASGWVRQGANTGELFF; CDR3 DNA: TGTGCCAGCGGTTGGGTGAGACAGGGGGCCAACACCGGGGAGCTGTTTTTT; J gene: TRBJ2-2; V gene: TRBV6-5; D gene: TRBD1; clone size: few
CDR3 protein: CASGLSRQGWNTEAFF; CDR3 DNA: TGTGCTAGTGGTTTGTCCCGACAGGGGTGGAACACTGAAGCTTTCTTT; J gene: TRBJ1-1; V gene: TRBV12-5; D gene: TRBD1; clone size: few
CDR3 protein: CASSLGGHYEQYF; CDR3 DNA: TGTGCCAGCAGCCTCGGGGGACACTACGAGCAGTACTTC; J gene: TRBJ2-7; V gene: TRBV12-3/TRBV12-4; D gene: NA; clone size: many
CDR3 protein: CATSDLTVTQYF; CDR3 DNA: TGTGCCACCAGTGATTTGACAGTTACGCAGTATTTT; J gene: TRBJ2-3; V gene: TRBV24-1; D gene: NA; clone size: many